These 21 T cell receptor beta chains were all obtained from the same sample, sequenced in a study of CD8 T cells in Susac syndrome. cDNA came from roughly 0.47 to 1 ug RNA primed by random hexamers. TCRdb re-analysed the immunoSEQ multiplex PCR reads in MiXCR, keeping a single row per CDR3 protein. Here the sample spans some 400,000 distinct CDR3 sequences, more than 80% being singletons. The sample was CD8+ T cells from PBMCs. The receptors were gathered from a human donor with multiple sclerosis.

The DNA for the CDR3 is TGTGCCAGCAGTTCAGCGATGTCCTACAATGAGCAGTTCTTC. Residues: CASSSAMSYNEQFF. This chain uses TRBV28 with TRBJ2-1; D is ambiguous. Trimming pared 4 bases from V and 1 base from J, leaving 8 bases between. From germline, CDR1 is MDHEN and CDR2 SYDVKM. CDR3 size: 14 residues.

V is TRBV20-1 and J is TRBJ1-5, with D perhaps TRBD1 (5 bases). The CDR3 covers 14 residues. Germline V gives CDR1 DFQATT, CDR2 SNEGSKA (reference sequence). The V end was cut by 0 bases, the J end by 7 bases, with 13 bases between. The CDR3 bases are TGCAGTGCTAGAGATTGCAGGGTGGGCCAGCCCCAGCATTTT. As protein: CSARDCRVGQPQHF.

The CDR3 region is CASYANTEAFF. The DNA for the CDR3 is TGTGCCAGCTACGCGAACACTGAAGCTTTCTTT. This chain connects TRBV6-5 to TRBJ1-1; no clear D gene. The germline V gene has CDR1 MNHEY and CDR2 SVGAGI. This CDR3 has 11 residues. Deletions cut 8 bases from V and 1 base from J, with 5 bases between.

The chain couples TRBV9 to TRBJ1-1; D is unresolved. V was shortened by 3 bases and J by 5 bases, with 14 bases between the two germline ends. CDR1 SGDLS and CDR2 YYNGEE come from the germline V gene. CDR3 length equals 14 residues. In DNA form, the CDR3 reads TGTGCCAGCAGCGCCGAGGGTTCTAGGACTGAAGCTTTCTTT. Protein: CASSAEGSRTEAFF.

The chain has TRBV4-1 and TRBJ1-1, with 8 nucleotides matching TRBD1. Germline-derived CDR1 and CDR2 are MGHRA and YSYEKL. V trimming: 4 bases; J trimming: 1 base; junction bases outside the gene matches: 5. The CDR3 is made up of 15 amino acids. CDR3 sequence: CASSPHGQGNTEAFF. In nucleotides, the CDR3 is TGCGCCAGCAGCCCTCACGGACAGGGGAACACTGAAGCTTTCTTT.

This clonotype was found a few times. The chain uses TRBV2 and TRBJ2-1, with a tentative D call TRBD2 (5 bases). Trimming removed 6 bases at V and 1 base at J, with 7 bases between. CDR1 SNHLY and CDR2 FYNNEI come from the germline V gene. The CDR3 loop spans 13 amino acids. In DNA, the CDR3 is TGTGCCAGCAGGGAGCGGTCCTACAATGAGCAGTTCTTC. Amino acids: CASRERSYNEQFF. The full variable domain, completed using reference TRBV2 and TRBJ2-1, is EPEVTQTPSHQVTQMGQEVILRCVPISNHLYFYWYRQILGQKVEFLVSFYNNEISEKSEIFDDQFSVERPDGSNFTLKIRSTKLEDSAMYFCASRERSYNEQFFGPGTRLTVL.

The chain is built from TRBV29-1 and TRBJ2-7, with 8 bases aligning to TRBD1. Unmatched junction bases numbered 9, after V lost 6 bases and J lost 2 bases. The CDR3 runs 14 residues. Germline V gene lookup returns CDR1 SQVTM and CDR2 ANQGSEA. The CDR3 bases are TGCAGCGTCATCCGGGACAGGACTACCTACGAGCAGTACTTC. Encoded protein: CSVIRDRTTYEQYF.

The chain has TRBV6-1 and TRBJ1-1; D is ambiguous. CDR3 length: 16 residues. Germline values: CDR1 MNHNS, CDR2 SASEGT. Trimming cost V 4 bases and J 0 bases, with 15 bases left between them. CDR3 nucleotides: TGTGCCAGCAGTGCACTATGGGCGGGAATGAACACTGAAGCTTTCTTT. Translation gives CASSALWAGMNTEAFF.

This chain joins TRBV4-2 and TRBJ2-3; 10 bases are a match to TRBD1. The CDR3 runs 16 residues. Germline trimming cut 1 base from V and 2 bases from J; bases unmatched to any gene: 3. Germline assignment: CDR1 LGHNA and CDR2 YNFKEQ. The CDR3 is CASSQGQGAHTDTQYF. In nucleotides, the CDR3 is TGTGCCAGCAGCCAAGGACAGGGGGCACACACAGATACGCAGTATTTT.

The rearrangement uses TRBV28 and TRBJ2-2; TRBD1 is a possible D gene (6 bases). There are 15 residues in the CDR3. From germline, CDR1 is MDHEN and CDR2 SYDVKM. Trimming removed 7 bases from V and 1 base from J, with 13 bases in between. The CDR3 DNA sequence: TGTGCCAGCAACTACCAGGACAGGAACACCGGGGAGCTGTTTTTT. It is translated as CASNYQDRNTGELFF.

V and J are TRBV2 and TRBJ2-2, with TRBD2 matching over 9 bases. CDR3 length equals 20 residues. Germline V gene lookup returns CDR1 SNHLY and CDR2 FYNNEI. The ends lost 3 bases at V and 4 bases at J; junction bases unmatched: 18. The CDR3 here is CASSEPPRREGRRGTGELFF. DNA of the CDR3: TGTGCCAGCAGTGAGCCTCCACGGCGGGAGGGCCGCCGGGGCACCGGGGAGCTGTTTTTT.

This rearrangement joins TRBV9 to TRBJ2-1; D is unresolved. The CDR3 sequence is 15 residues long. Trimming shortened V by 0 bases and J by 4 bases, and 11 bases separated the two germline ends. Germline V gene data show CDR1 as SGDLS and CDR2 as YYNGEE. The DNA for the CDR3 is TGTGCCAGCAGCGTAGACCCATTGAGTTACAATGAGCAGTTCTTC. This encodes CASSVDPLSYNEQFF.

For this clonotype: The conserved phenylalanine or tryptophan normally closing the CDR3 is absent here, so this likely arose from a read error. V and J are TRBV28 and TRBJ2-7; TRBD2 matches at 7 bases. This CDR3 comprises 13 residues. The germline CDR1 and CDR2 sequences are MDHEN and SYDVKM. V trimming: 8 bases; J trimming: 5 bases; junction bases outside the gene matches: 9. The CDR3 protein is CASRLPGRDEQYI. For the CDR3, the DNA is TGTGCCAGCCGGCTACCAGGGAGGGACGAGCAGTACATA.

The chain couples TRBV5-4 to TRBJ1-4; D unclear. Looked up from germline, CDR1 is SGHNT and CDR2 is YYREEE (reference sequence). Trimming took off 3 bases at V and 7 bases at J, with 10 bases between the two ends. There are 13 residues in the CDR3. The CDR3, as DNA: TGTGCCAGCAGCTCTCGGGGTGGTGAAAAACTGTTTTTT. Translated: CASSSRGGEKLFF.

This clonotype was observed once. An end of the junction does not agree with germline; a read error may underlie this. The chain links TRBV27 to TRBJ2-1; D is uncertain. The germline CDR1 and CDR2 sequences are MNHEY and SMNVEV (reference sequence). The CDR3 spans 17 residues. This CDR3 reads CASSISPPVSSYNEQFF. CDR3 nucleotides: TGTGCCAGCAGTATATCCCCCCCAGTGAGCTCCTACAATGAGCAGTTCTTC.

DNA for the CDR3: TGTGCCAGCAGCCCAAACAGGGGTTTTACTGAAGCTTTCTTT. Translating it yields CASSPNRGFTEAFF. The chain carries TRBV6-1 and TRBJ1-1, with 7 bases that match TRBD1. After removal of 6 bases from V and 5 bases from J, the junction contained 9 bases not matched to a gene. There are 14 residues in the CDR3. Per germline, CDR1 MNHNS and CDR2 SASEGT.

V usage is TRBV29-1 and J usage is TRBJ2-2; 9 bases are shared with TRBD1. V shed 5 bases, J shed 5 bases, and the junction held 3 bases outside the gene matches. Per the germline V gene, CDR1 is SQVTM and CDR2 is ANQGSEA. The CDR3 runs 13 residues. CDR3 coding DNA: TGCAGCGTTATAGGGACAGGGACCGGGGAGCTGTTTTTT. Translation gives CSVIGTGTGELFF.

The chain couples TRBV18 to TRBJ2-1, with 13 bases matching TRBD2. Trimming cost V 3 bases and J 12 bases; bases outside gene matches: 11. Germline V CDR1 and CDR2: KGHSH, LQKENI. The CDR3 has 16 amino acids. This CDR3 is CASSPEGLAGNARQFF. Written as DNA, the CDR3 is TGTGCCAGCTCACCGGAGGGACTAGCGGGAAACGCCAGGCAGTTCTTC.

Concerning this clonotype: Here the CDR3 omits its conserved ending phenylalanine or tryptophan, so a read error is the likely source. This chain links TRBV9 with TRBJ2-2; a possible D gene is TRBD2 (5 bases). The CDR3 has 15 amino acids. The V and J ends lost 3 bases and 6 bases respectively, with 15 bases between them. Germline CDR1 reads SGDLS; CDR2 reads YYNGEE. The CDR3 region is CASSASADWAGELFS. For the CDR3, the DNA is TGTGCCAGCAGCGCATCCGCGGACTGGGCCGGGGAGCTGTTTTCT.

The chain has TRBV3-1 and TRBJ2-1; a weak D match, TRBD2 (5 bases). The CDR3 contains 15 residues. CDR1 and CDR2 (germline): LGHDT, YNNKEL (reference sequence). V was pared by 0 bases and J by 4 bases, with 10 bases between. CDR3 in amino acids: CASSQEVTGYNEQFF. The CDR3 bases are TGTGCCAGCAGCCAAGAAGTTACGGGGTACAATGAGCAGTTCTTC.

The J gene is TRBJ2-7, the V gene TRBV27; 7 bases are a match to TRBD2. The CDR3 has 13 residues. The germline gives CDR1 MNHEY, CDR2 SMNVEV (reference sequence). Germline trimming cut 1 base from V and 6 bases from J; bases unmatched to any gene: 3. As DNA, the CDR3 is TGTGCCAGCAGTTTATTTTGGGGGGGCGAGCAGTACTTC. Protein product: CASSLFWGGEQYF.